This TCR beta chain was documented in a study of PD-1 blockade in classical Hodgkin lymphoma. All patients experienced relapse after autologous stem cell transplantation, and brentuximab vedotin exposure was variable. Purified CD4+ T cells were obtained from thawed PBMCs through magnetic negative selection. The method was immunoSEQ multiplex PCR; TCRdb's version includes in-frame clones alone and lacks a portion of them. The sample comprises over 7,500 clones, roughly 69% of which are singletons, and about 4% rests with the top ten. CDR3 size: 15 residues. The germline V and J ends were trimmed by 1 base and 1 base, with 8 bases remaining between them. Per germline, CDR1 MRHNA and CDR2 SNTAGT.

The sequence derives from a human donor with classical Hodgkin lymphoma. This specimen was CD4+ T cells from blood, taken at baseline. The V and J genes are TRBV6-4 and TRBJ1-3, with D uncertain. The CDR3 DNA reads TGTGCCAGCAGTGACTGGCAGGTTTCTGGAAACACCATATATTTT. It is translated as CASSDWQVSGNTIYF.